Each of the 9 T cell receptor beta chains below was sequenced from the same sample in a study of T-cell memory formation after mild COVID-19. TCRdb fed the 5' RACE reads into MiXCR, producing one record per CDR3 protein. Counted here are about 430,000 distinct CDR3 sequences, more than 20% occurring once; the ten biggest clones make up 7.5% to 10%. Sequenced sample: PBMCs or a T cell subset sorted from them (not recorded which). These receptors originate from an adult woman who had mild COVID-19 (a few samples of this study predate the infection). Cell type and time point are not known.

This clonotype was seen a handful of times. V is TRBV7-2 and J is TRBJ2-5; D is possibly TRBD1 or TRBD2 (5 bases each). The germline gives CDR1 SGHTA, CDR2 FQGNSA. This CDR3 is built from 15 residues. The V end lost 7 bases, the J end lost 4 bases, and 19 bases lay between the germline ends. CDR3 in DNA: TGTGCCAGCACCCCATTGGGACGGAGCAGAGAGACCCAGTACTTC. Encoded protein: CASTPLGRSRETQYF.

The V gene is TRBV13, the J gene TRBJ2-5; either TRBD1 or TRBD2 may supply D (5 bases each). This CDR3 region has 17 residues. Germline V gene lookup returns CDR1 PRHDT and CDR2 FYEKMQ (reference sequence). Trimming took off 5 bases at V and 2 bases at J, with 21 bases between the two ends. This CDR3 reads CASSQQNRTPGQETQYF. The DNA of the CDR3 is TGTGCCAGCAGCCAACAAAACAGGACCCCGGGGCAAGAGACCCAGTACTTC.

This clonotype showed up many times. This chain links TRBV5-1 with TRBJ2-4; a possible D gene is TRBD1 (6 bases). This CDR3 region has 16 residues. Germline V gene data show CDR1 as SGHRS and CDR2 as YFSETQ. V was cut by 4 bases and J by 5 bases, with 19 bases left in between. CDR3 amino acids: CASSLGQPAGENIQYF. The CDR3 region has the DNA TGCGCCAGCAGCCTGGGACAACCTGCGGGCGAAAACATTCAGTACTTC.

The chain is built from TRBV18 and TRBJ2-5; the D is unclear. The V and J ends lost 6 bases and 3 bases respectively, with 20 bases between them. The CDR3 has 16 amino acids. Germline-derived CDR1 and CDR2 are KGHSH and LQKENI. DNA for the CDR3: TGTGCCAGCTCTGCAACCCCCGTCCCCGCGGAAGAGACCCAGTACTTC. Residues: CASSATPVPAEETQYF.

The sample holds a few counts of this clonotype. V gene TRBV20-1 combines with J gene TRBJ1-1; TRBD1 agrees at 9 bases. Trimming removed 6 bases from V and 1 base from J; junction bases left unmatched: 6. Germline assignment: CDR1 DFQATT and CDR2 SNEGSKA (reference sequence). This CDR3 contains 14 residues. The CDR3 reads CSANRGPSNTEAFF. DNA for the CDR3: TGCAGTGCCAACAGGGGGCCCTCGAACACTGAAGCTTTCTTT.

This clonotype was counted only a few times. The CDR3 region has the DNA TGTGCCAGCAGCTCGAGGACTAGTAGTCGCGATGAGCAGTTCTTC. It specifies CASSSRTSSRDEQFF. This sequence joins TRBV5-5 and TRBJ2-1, with 7 bases aligning to TRBD2. Per germline, CDR1 SGHKS and CDR2 YYEKEE (reference sequence). Germline trimming cut 3 bases from V and 8 bases from J; bases unmatched to any gene: 11. This CDR3 spans 15 amino acids.

The V gene is TRBV15, the J gene TRBJ2-2; D unclear. The CDR3 contains 17 residues. The V end was cut by 0 bases, the J end by 0 bases, with 11 bases between. The germline gives CDR1 LNHNV, CDR2 YYDKDF (reference sequence). CDR3 nucleotide sequence: TGTGCCACCAGCAGAGATTTCCAGAATTCGAACACCGGGGAGCTGTTTTTT. This codes for CATSRDFQNSNTGELFF.

This clonotype was detected once. The chain joins TRBV5-8 to TRBJ1-5; the D is unclear. The V gene lost 2 bases and the J gene lost 7 bases, with 7 bases spanning the gap. The length of the CDR3 is 12 residues. The germline V gene encodes CDR1 SGHTS and CDR2 YDEGEE. CDR3 DNA: TGTGCCAGCAGCTTATTTGACCAGCCCCAGCATTTT. Translated: CASSLFDQPQHF.

The rearrangement joins TRBV7-9 to TRBJ1-1; D is perhaps TRBD1 (6 bases). This CDR3 contains 13 residues. Germline CDR1 SEHNR, CDR2 FQNEAQ (reference sequence). V lost 10 bases, J lost 0 bases, and 12 bases lay in between. Written as DNA, the CDR3 is TGTGCCAACGAAGGACAGATGAACACTGAAGCTTTCTTT. Translating it yields CANEGQMNTEAFF. The variable domain in full, completed from reference TRBV7-9 and TRBJ1-1, reads DTGVSQNPRHKITKRGQNVTFRCDPISEHNRLYWYRQTLGQGPEFLTYFQNEAQLEKSRLLSDRFSAERPKGSFSTLEIQRTEQGDSAMYLCANEGQMNTEAFFGQGTRLTVV.